These T cell receptor beta chains were read from a single sample in a study of blood T cell repertoires in COVID-19. Some clones are missing from TCRdb's copy, which holds only in-frame ones; the method was immunoSEQ multiplex PCR. The sample contains roughly 160,000 clones, approximately 77% of which appear only once. Specimen: PBMCs or T cells enriched from blood (not recorded which). These receptors came from a man in his 60s who had recovered from COVID-19. Both conserved end residues are part of each CDR3. D genes are given only for firm matches. Clone size, where shown, is once, few, many, or a class for clones that have expanded.

j_call d_call v_call clone_size cdr3_nt cdr3_aa
TRBJ2-5 NA TRBV18 few TGTGCCAGCTCACTGGGCAGGGGTGAGACCCAGTACTTC CASSLGRGETQYF
TRBJ2-7 TRBD1 TRBV5-1 NA TGCGCCAGCAGCACGAGGGACAGTCTTTACGAGCAGTACTTC CASSTRDSLYEQYF
TRBJ1-2 TRBD1 TRBV19 NA TGTGCCAGTACCACCGACAGGGGGCGAGGTGGCTACACCTTC CASTTDRGRGGYTF
TRBJ2-2 TRBD1 TRBV7-9 NA TGTGCCAGCAGCTCTTTACGACAGGGCTACACCGGGGAGCTGTTTTTT CASSSLRQGYTGELFF
TRBJ2-1 NA TRBV5-6 NA TGTGCCAGCAGCTTACAGGGTGAGGGGGAGTTCTTC CASSLQGEGEFF
TRBJ1-3 NA TRBV14 NA TGTGCCAGCAGCCAAGGGACAGATCCTGGAAACACCATATATTTT CASSQGTDPGNTIYF
TRBJ1-6 TRBD1 TRBV3-1/TRBV3-2 few TGTGCCAGCAGCCAAGCGCTCAGGGACAGGGGTAATTCACCCCTCCACTTT CASSQALRDRGNSPLHF
TRBJ1-2 NA TRBV10-3 NA TGTGCCATCAGTGACGCAGCGAACTATGGCTACACCTTC CAISDAANYGYTF
TRBJ1-4 TRBD1 TRBV28 NA TGTGCCAGCACAACCCCCGGACAGGTAGTGTTTTTT CASTTPGQVVFF
TRBJ2-5 NA TRBV10-3 once TGTGCCATCAGTGAGTCTGGGGGGGAGACCCAGTACTTC CAISESGGETQYF
TRBJ1-2 TRBD1 TRBV3-1/TRBV3-2 NA TGTGCCAGCAGCCACCTCAGGGGGCCCAACTATGGCTACACCTTC CASSHLRGPNYGYTF
TRBJ2-4 NA TRBV7-8 NA TGTGCCAGCAGCTTAGGCAGGGTCAGCAAAAACATTCAGTACTTC CASSLGRVSKNIQYF
TRBJ1-2 NA TRBV28 NA TGTGCCAGCAGTTTGGTAAGGGGACTCGACTATGGCTACACCTTC CASSLVRGLDYGYTF
TRBJ1-1 NA TRBV29-1 NA TGCAGCGTTGAGAGGGGGAATGAAGCTTTCTTT CSVERGNEAFF
TRBJ1-1 TRBD1 TRBV28 NA TGTGCCAGCAGTTGGGACAGCCTCAGATCTGAAGCTTTCTTT CASSWDSLRSEAFF
TRBJ1-3 NA TRBV30 once TGTGCCTGGAGTAAGGGGCGCGGAAACACCATATATTTT CAWSKGRGNTIYF
TRBJ1-6 NA TRBV24-1 NA TGTGCCACTGTAGTTGGTACAGATAATTCACCCCTCCACTTT CATVVGTDNSPLHF
TRBJ2-7 TRBD1 TRBV13 NA TGTGCCAGCAGCACCCGCAGGGGACAGGGGGCCGAGCAGTACTTC CASSTRRGQGAEQYF
TRBJ1-5 NA TRBV7-2 once TGTGCCAGCAGCTTGGGGGGGCATAATCAGCCCCAGCATTTT CASSLGGHNQPQHF
TRBJ1-1 TRBD1 TRBV28 NA TGTGCCAGCGTCACTTTAGGACAGGGGTTAGTTGAAGCTTTCTTT CASVTLGQGLVEAFF
TRBJ2-2 NA TRBV7-2 NA TGTGCCAGCACTCGACAGGTTCTTACTACCGGGGAGCTGTTTTTT CASTRQVLTTGELFF
TRBJ1-5 TRBD1 TRBV28 NA TGTGCCAGCGGTGGACAGGGTCTAAATCAGCCCCAGCATTTT CASGGQGLNQPQHF
TRBJ2-2 TRBD1 TRBV18 once TGTGCCAGCTCACCCCGGGACAGGGTTTTCACCGGGGAGCTGTTTTTT CASSPRDRVFTGELFF
TRBJ1-5 NA TRBV6-6 NA TGTGCCAGCAGTTACTCTCCCGCGGACCGGGGCCAGCATTTT CASSYSPADRGQHF
TRBJ2-1 TRBD2 TRBV24-1 once TGTGCCACGAGCAAAGCGGGGGGGCCGAATGAGCAGTTCTTC CATSKAGGPNEQFF
TRBJ1-2 NA TRBV5-4 once TGTGCCAGCAGCTTGTTGGGGGCAATTGGCTACACCTTC CASSLLGAIGYTF
TRBJ1-5 NA TRBV6-4 once TGTGCCAGCAGTGACTCTGGTCGAAGGGAGGTACCGCCCCAGCATTTT CASSDSGRREVPPQHF
TRBJ2-3 TRBD1 TRBV10-3 NA TGTGCCATCGGCTGGGACAGGGAAGCAGATACGCAGTATTTT CAIGWDREADTQYF